Listed here are 13 T cell receptor beta chains from one sample, sequenced in a study of blood T cell repertoires in COVID-19. Clones were read by immunoSEQ multiplex PCR, and TCRdb kept only the in-frame ones, dropping some. Of hundreds of thousands of clones in the sample, more than 80% were seen once. The source material was peripheral blood. These TCRs come from a young woman with COVID-19, enrolled during active disease.

The rearrangement links TRBV13 to TRBJ2-7; tentative D call: TRBD2 (6 bases). This CDR3 has 12 residues. Per germline, CDR1 PRHDT and CDR2 FYEKMQ (reference sequence). Deletions cut 8 bases from V and 5 bases from J, with 13 bases between. The CDR3 DNA is TGTGCCAGCGGAACCGGGGGAAACGAGCAGTACGTC. This sequence encodes CASGTGGNEQYV.

This clone was seen a handful of times. The CDR3 DNA is TGTGCCAGCAGAAGGGGAGAGACCCAGTACTTC. It translates to CASRRGETQYF. The chain recombines TRBV11-2 with TRBJ2-5; maybe TRBD1 (5 bases). V lost 6 bases and J 4 bases, leaving 6 bases between the germline ends. The CDR3 covers 11 residues. Per germline, CDR1 SGHAT and CDR2 FQNNGV.

The CDR3 coding sequence is TGTGCCAGCAGCACCCCCCTCGAGGGTTTTAGAGAAGAGACCCAGTACTTC. As protein: CASSTPLEGFREETQYF. The chain couples TRBV28 to TRBJ2-5; D perhaps matches TRBD2 (5 bases). Per germline, CDR1 MDHEN and CDR2 SYDVKM. V was cut by 6 bases and J by 3 bases, with 23 bases left in between. The CDR3 runs 17 residues.

This clone was seen just once. The rearrangement links TRBV24-1 to TRBJ2-4, with 10 nucleotides matching TRBD1. The germline CDR1 and CDR2 sequences are KGHDR and SFDVKD. This CDR3 region has 16 residues. Unmatched junction bases numbered 7, after V lost 3 bases and J lost 6 bases. The DNA for the CDR3 is TGTGCCACCAGTGATACGGAGGGACAGGGGAGAAACATTCAGTACTTC. Translating gives CATSDTEGQGRNIQYF.

As DNA, the CDR3 is TGTGCCAGCAGCCCCCAGCGCCTACTCAACAATGAGCAGTTCTTC. Its protein is CASSPQRLLNNEQFF. The rearrangement links TRBV3-1 (or the pseudogene TRBV3-2) to TRBJ2-1; no clear D. This CDR3 contains 15 residues. CDR1 and CDR2 from the germline V gene are LGHDT and YNNKEL (reference sequence). Trimming shortened V by 4 bases and J by 5 bases, and 15 bases separated the two germline ends.

The V and J genes are TRBV5-1 and TRBJ2-7, with 16 bases fitting TRBD2. The CDR3 is made up of 16 amino acids. Germline V lookup: CDR1 SGHRS, CDR2 YFSETQ. V lost 4 bases and J lost 7; bases outside the gene matches: 8. The CDR3 here is CASSRGLAGGPQEQYV. The CDR3 DNA follows: TGCGCCAGCAGCAGGGGACTAGCGGGAGGGCCGCAAGAGCAGTACGTC.

The chain employs TRBV10-3 and TRBJ1-1, with a tentative D call TRBD1 (6 bases). V was trimmed by 5 bases and J by 0 bases, leaving 10 bases between them. This CDR3 is 14 amino acids long. Germline V lookup: CDR1 ENHRY, CDR2 SYGVKD. The CDR3, as DNA: TGTGCCATCAGTACAGGGAACATGAACACTGAAGCTTTCTTT. Encoded protein: CAISTGNMNTEAFF.

The chain couples TRBV6-5 to TRBJ1-1; D is unresolved. Trimming took 5 bases from V and 2 from J, leaving 9 bases between them. This CDR3 spans 13 amino acids. CDR1 is MNHEY and CDR2 is SVGAGI in the germline V gene. The CDR3 DNA follows: TGTGCCAGCAGTACCGGGGATAACACTGAAGCTTTCTTT. Translating gives CASSTGDNTEAFF.

This clone was detected many times. This CDR3 reads CASSHGSGGDEFF. The CDR3 nucleotides are TGTGCCAGCAGTCATGGGTCGGGGGGCGACGAGTTCTTC. The rearrangement joins TRBV11-1 to TRBJ2-1, with a tentative D call TRBD2 (7 bases). The CDR3 runs 13 residues. V gave up 6 bases and J gave up 14 bases, with 20 bases separating them. From germline, CDR1 is SGHAT and CDR2 FQDESV (reference sequence).

This chain links TRBV6-5 with TRBJ2-5; a possible D gene is TRBD2 (6 bases). The ends were cut back, 2 bases at V and 3 bases at J, with 7 bases in the middle. Per the germline V gene, CDR1 is MNHEY and CDR2 is SVGAGI. CDR3 length: 13 residues. CDR3 sequence reads: CASSYRGKETQYF. DNA of the CDR3: TGTGCCAGCAGTTACCGGGGGAAAGAGACCCAGTACTTC.

The chain is built from TRBV11-1 and TRBJ2-1, with 9 positions matching TRBD2. CDR3 size: 16 residues. With V trimmed by 5 bases and J by 7 bases, 12 bases remained unmatched. From germline, CDR1 is SGHAT and CDR2 FQDESV (reference sequence). The CDR3 DNA reads as TGTGCCAGCAGCCCCCAAGAGTGGCTAGCGGGGAATGAGCAGTTCTTC. Protein sequence: CASSPQEWLAGNEQFF.

V and J are TRBV5-6 and TRBJ2-7; 7 bases fit TRBD1. The CDR3 runs 16 residues. The V gene end was trimmed by 4 bases and the J gene end by 1 base; junction bases not matched to a gene: 11. Germline assignment: CDR1 SGHDT and CDR2 YYEEEE. CDR3 amino acids: CASSLTTGAASYEQYF. The DNA for the CDR3 is TGTGCCAGCAGCCTTACAACAGGGGCCGCATCCTACGAGCAGTACTTC.

The chain joins TRBV5-5 to TRBJ1-5, with D hard to call. Germline assignment: CDR1 SGHKS and CDR2 YYEKEE (reference sequence). The CDR3 is 14 amino acids. With 2 bases removed from V and 3 bases from J, the gap between germline ends came to 9 bases. As DNA, the CDR3 is TGTGCCAGCAGCTTAGTACTAATCAATCAGCCCCAGCATTTT. Protein: CASSLVLINQPQHF.